These 22 T cell receptor beta chains came from one sample sequenced in a study of blood T cells in healthy people across ages. For the second PCR, which ran for about 7 to 11 cycles, a sample-barcoded 5' primer and a J-beta primer mix were used. TCRdb used MiXCR to reprocess the 5' RACE reads, holding one entry per CDR3 protein. The sample includes about 1.1 million distinct CDR3 sequences, around two fifths of them seen just once. The specimen was blood. Receptors were obtained from a man between 18 and 29 years old in good health.

The chain couples TRBV6-2 or TRBV6-3 to TRBJ1-2; D perhaps matches TRBD1 (6 bases). V was clipped by 7 bases and J by 2 bases, with 11 bases between them. The germline gives CDR1 MNHEY, CDR2 SVGEGT. The CDR3 is 13 amino acids. The chain's CDR3 is CASTLRGNYGYTF. The CDR3 DNA follows: TGTGCCAGCACCCTCAGGGGCAACTATGGCTACACCTTC.

As concerns this clonotype: The junction shows a germline mismatch at one end, possibly a read error. This chain uses TRBV6-1 with TRBJ1-2; D may be TRBD1 (5 bases). The germline V gene encodes CDR1 MNHNS and CDR2 SASEGT. The CDR3 is made up of 15 amino acids. Written as DNA, the CDR3 is TGTGCCAGCGGGGTAATGGGGGAGCTTCCGAGTGGCTACGCCTTC. Translating gives CASGVMGELPSGYAF.

The chain carries TRBV28 and TRBJ2-5; 8 nucleotides align to TRBD1. The CDR3 has 14 amino acids. Germline V lookup: CDR1 MDHEN, CDR2 SYDVKM. The ends lost 8 bases at V and 4 bases at J; junction bases unmatched: 9. CDR3 residues: CASWGGTGRETQYF. CDR3 coding DNA: TGTGCCAGCTGGGGCGGGACAGGTCGAGAGACCCAGTACTTC.

This clonotype was observed a handful of times. V gene TRBV20-1 combines with J gene TRBJ1-1, with TRBD1 matching 7 bases. Germline CDR1 reads DFQATT; CDR2 reads SNEGSKA (reference sequence). V shed 0 bases, J shed 6 bases, and the junction held 7 bases outside the gene matches. CDR3 length equals 14 residues. CDR3 region: CSARDTGGGPEAFF. The CDR3 coding sequence is TGCAGTGCTAGAGATACGGGAGGGGGCCCTGAAGCTTTCTTT.

This clonotype turned up a few times. J is TRBJ2-5 and V is TRBV9; D gene uncertain. The CDR3 consists of 14 residues. The germline V and J ends were trimmed by 0 bases and 1 base, with 7 bases remaining between them. Germline-derived CDR1 and CDR2 are SGDLS and YYNGEE. This CDR3 reads CASSVDGFQETQYF. CDR3 nucleotides: TGTGCCAGCAGCGTAGACGGCTTCCAAGAGACCCAGTACTTC.

This clonotype was recorded a few times. This chain connects TRBV6-5 to TRBJ2-7; 8 bases are shared with TRBD2. This CDR3 spans 16 amino acids. With V trimmed by 0 bases and J by 2 bases, 6 bases remained unmatched. The germline CDR1 and CDR2 sequences are MNHEY and SVGAGI. CDR3: CASSYSPTSATYEQYF. The CDR3 nucleotides are TGTGCCAGCAGTTACTCTCCGACTAGCGCGACCTACGAGCAGTACTTC.

The chain carries TRBV7-2 and TRBJ2-4, with TRBD1 as a possible D gene (7 bases). The DNA matches TRBJ2-7 better at its end, which makes the J call doubtful. This CDR3 spans 15 amino acids. CDR1 is SGHTA, CDR2 FQGNSA, per germline. The CDR3 DNA reads TGTGCCAGCAGCGCCGCAGGGGGGAGTCCCTACGAGCAGTACTTC. Its translation is CASSAAGGSPYEQYF.

This clonotype was observed many times. The genes are TRBV12-3 or TRBV12-4 and TRBJ1-1; 7 positions agree with TRBD1. After removal of 5 bases from V and 11 bases from J, the junction contained 8 bases not matched to a gene. This CDR3 comprises 12 residues. CDR3 residues: CASSRQGPGAFF. CDR3 in DNA: TGTGCCAGCAGTCGACAGGGCCCAGGGGCTTTCTTT.

CDR3 nucleotides: TGTGCCAGCTCACCACCGGAAGGGTTAGGGGACACTGAAGCTTTCTTT. This translates into CASSPPEGLGDTEAFF. This chain joins TRBV18 and TRBJ1-1; TRBD1 is a possible D gene (5 bases). The ends were cut back, 0 bases at V and 3 bases at J, with 14 bases in the middle. Germline V gene sequence: CDR1 KGHSH, CDR2 LQKENI. The CDR3 is made up of 16 amino acids.

Worth noting for this clonotype: With a much larger clone just one base away, this may be a read error. The chain recombines TRBV9 with TRBJ1-2, with D possibly matching TRBD1 (6 bases). From germline, CDR1 is SGDLS and CDR2 YYNGEE. The CDR3 consists of 13 residues. CDR3 DNA: TGTGTCAGCAGCTACGACAGGAACTATGGCTACACCTTC. Protein: CVSSYDRNYGYTF.

This clonotype was seen more than once but under ten times. The chain joins TRBV7-3 to TRBJ2-3; 8 nucleotides match TRBD2. The V gene end was trimmed by 5 bases and the J gene end by 7 bases; junction bases not matched to a gene: 14. Germline V lookup: CDR1 SGHTA, CDR2 FQGTGA. The CDR3 consists of 16 residues. The CDR3 here is CASSPSTGGGLYTQYF. The CDR3 coding sequence is TGTGCCAGCAGCCCGTCCACCGGCGGGGGGTTATATACGCAGTATTTT.

As to this clonotype: A much larger clone is a single base away; this may be a read error. The chain is built from TRBV20-1 and TRBJ2-7, with no clear D. Trimming removed 3 bases at V and 7 bases at J, with 7 bases between. Germline-derived CDR1 and CDR2 are DFQATT and SNEGSKA (reference sequence). This CDR3 region has 10 residues. The CDR3 nucleotides are TGCAGTGCTAGGAGGTTGGAGCAGTACTTC. This sequence encodes CSARRLEQYF.

V and J are TRBV4-1 and TRBJ1-1; maybe TRBD1 (6 bases). Trimming cost V 5 bases and J 11 bases, with 18 bases left between them. CDR3 length: 13 amino acids. Germline V gene data show CDR1 as MGHRA and CDR2 as YSYEKL. The CDR3 DNA follows: TGCGCCAGCAGCTACAACCCAGGGGAAGACGCTTTCTTT. It codes for CASSYNPGEDAFF.

This clonotype was seen only a few times. The chain employs TRBV29-1 and TRBJ1-1, with a possible D match to TRBD1 (5 bases). This CDR3 is 10 amino acids long. V was clipped by 6 bases and J by 7 bases, with 9 bases between them. Germline-derived CDR1 and CDR2 are SQVTM and ANQGSEA. The CDR3 loop reads CSVAGSEAFF. The CDR3 nucleotides are TGCAGCGTCGCAGGGAGTGAAGCTTTCTTT.

The table lists this clonotype with many counts. CDR3 residues: CASSPWALNTEAFF. CDR3 DNA sequence: TGTGCCAGCAGTCCCTGGGCCCTGAACACTGAAGCTTTCTTT. The chain couples TRBV7-2 to TRBJ1-1; D uncertain. This CDR3 has 14 residues. From germline, CDR1 is SGHTA and CDR2 FQGNSA. V was clipped by 6 bases and J by 0 bases, with 11 bases between them. The full variable domain, in which reference TRBV7-2 and TRBJ1-1 provide the parts outside the CDR3, is GAGVSQSPSNKVTEKGKDVELRCDPISGHTALYWYRQSLGQGLEFLIYFQGNSAPDKSGLPSDRFSAERTGGSVSTLTIQRTQQEDSAVYLCASSPWALNTEAFFGQGTRLTVV.

V and J are TRBV4-1 and TRBJ2-1; 12 bases match TRBD2. V was pared by 4 bases and J by 3 bases, with 19 bases of the junction left unmatched. CDR3 length: 21 amino acids. The germline gives CDR1 MGHRA, CDR2 YSYEKL. In DNA, the CDR3 is TGCGCCAGCAGCCCTGGACTAGCGGGGTTGTTAGGATTATTAAGCTACAATGAGCAGTTCTTC. It codes for CASSPGLAGLLGLLSYNEQFF.

Only one count was recorded for this clonotype. The chain links TRBV28 to TRBJ2-1; 7 bases match TRBD1. Germline lookup yields CDR1 MDHEN and CDR2 SYDVKM. This CDR3 contains 14 residues. Losses at the gene ends were 2 bases for V and 7 bases for J; bases not matched to a gene: 5. The CDR3 DNA reads TGTGCCAGCAGTTTAGGAAGGGGGCCAAATGAGCAGTTCTTC. Translation gives CASSLGRGPNEQFF. The full variable domain, with the rest looked up from reference TRBV28 and TRBJ2-1, is DVKVTQSSRYLVKRTGEKVFLECVQDMDHENMFWYRQDPGLGLRLIYFSYDVKMKEKGDIPEGYSVSREKKERFSLILESASTNQTSMYLCASSLGRGPNEQFFGPGTRLTVL.

This clonotype was observed at least ten times. V is TRBV7-2 and J is TRBJ2-5, with D unclear. The CDR3 length is 13 residues. The germline CDR1 and CDR2 sequences are SGHTA and FQGNSA. Trimming cost V 4 bases and J 4 bases, with 10 bases left between them. The CDR3 nucleotides are TGTGCCAGCAGCTCCTTATACGGAGAGACCCAGTACTTC. It codes for CASSSLYGETQYF.

This clonotype has a count of ten or more. One end of the junction varies from germline; a read error may be responsible. The chain links TRBV7-2 to TRBJ1-2; D possibly corresponds to TRBD1 (5 bases). CDR1 is SGHTA, CDR2 FQGNSA, per germline. This CDR3 region has 13 residues. The CDR3 sequence is CASSLQENYGYTF. Here the CDR3 DNA reads TGCGCCAGCAGCTTACAGGAAAACTATGGCTACACCTTC.

V and J are TRBV6-5 and TRBJ1-2; 9 bases line up with TRBD1. With V trimmed by 6 bases and J by 6 bases, 26 bases remained unmatched. This CDR3 is 20 amino acids long. CDR1 MNHEY and CDR2 SVGAGI come from the germline V gene. The CDR3 nucleotides are TGTGCCAGCAGGTACCGGGACAGGGCGCTGGGGGCGTATGGAAAGGATGGCTACACCTTC. Residues: CASRYRDRALGAYGKDGYTF.

Many counts were recorded for this clonotype. The V call is TRBV29-1, the J call TRBJ2-1; a weak D match, TRBD1 (5 bases). The CDR3 contains 13 residues. The germline CDR1 and CDR2 sequences are SQVTM and ANQGSEA. V gave up 5 bases and J gave up 7 bases, with 15 bases separating them. CDR3 sequence reads: CSVLAGYPNEQFF. The CDR3 bases are TGCAGCGTTTTGGCAGGGTACCCGAATGAGCAGTTCTTC.

The chain has TRBV7-2 and TRBJ1-3; D call uncertain. The CDR3 length is 12 residues. Germline V gene data show CDR1 as SGHTA and CDR2 as FQGNSA. V lost 2 bases and J lost 6, with 5 bases in between. The DNA for the CDR3 is TGTGCCAGCAGCTTATTTGTAAACACCATATATTTT. Protein sequence: CASSLFVNTIYF.